Presented here are 15 T cell receptor beta chains from one specimen sequenced in a study of blood T cell repertoires in COVID-19 (dated by TCRdb to 2018 to 2020). Receptor amplification or capture employed the immunoSEQ multiplex PCR assay. TCRdb obtained this table from immuneACCESS and retained in-frame rearrangements with V and J assigned. These tables miss some clones; where compared with another copy, unresolved V genes account for less than half of the shortfall, and the remainder is unexplained. The sample records hundreds of thousands of clones, 89% of which are singletons. The top ten clones comprise under 15% of the sample. Specimen: peripheral blood. These receptors were obtained from a woman aged 55 to 70 with acute or convalescent COVID-19.

On this clone: This sample also contains other DNA sequences that code for the same CDR3. The chain is built from TRBV9 and TRBJ2-3; 7 bases are shared with TRBD2. The CDR3 has 15 residues. The V gene's germline CDR1 is SGDLS and CDR2 YYNGEE. V lost 1 base to trimming and J lost 0 bases; unmatched junction nucleotides: 2. CDR3 sequence reads: CASSVLAASTDTQYF. CDR3 DNA: TGTGCCAGCAGCGTACTAGCGGCTAGCACAGATACGCAGTATTTT.

The gene calls are TRBV24-1 and TRBJ1-5; 7 positions match TRBD1. CDR3 length equals 15 residues. The germline gives CDR1 KGHDR, CDR2 SFDVKD. V dropped 7 bases and J dropped 5; count of bases not matched to a gene: 10. In DNA, the CDR3 is TGTGCCACCAGGTCGACAGGGCAGACGGATCAGCCCCAGCATTTT. Translation gives CATRSTGQTDQPQHF.

This chain links TRBV9 with TRBJ2-5; no reliable D call. Germline assignment: CDR1 SGDLS and CDR2 YYNGEE. V shed 2 bases and J shed 5 bases, with 13 bases lying between them. The CDR3 is 14 residues long. CDR3 nucleotides: TGTGCCAGCAGCGTCCTAGGAGATGGCGAGACCCAGTACTTC. Translation: CASSVLGDGETQYF.

This chain joins TRBV6-6 and TRBJ2-5; D is perhaps TRBD2 (6 bases). The germline V gene encodes CDR1 MNHNY and CDR2 SVGAGI (reference sequence). CDR3 length: 15 amino acids. V was pared by 2 bases and J by 2 bases, with 12 bases between. Here the CDR3 DNA reads TGTGCCAGCAGTTACACCAAGACTAGACAAGAGACCCAGTACTTC. It codes for CASSYTKTRQETQYF.

This chain connects TRBV30 to TRBJ2-3; maybe TRBD2 (7 bases). Per germline, CDR1 GTSNPN and CDR2 SVGIG (reference sequence). Trimming left V 8 bases short and J 2 bases short, with 23 bases between. This CDR3 has 16 amino acids. For the CDR3, the DNA is TGTGCCCTACTTGGGGGGGGGCGATATCCCACAGATACGCAGTATTTT. Translating it yields CALLGGGRYPTDTQYF.

This chain joins TRBV30 and TRBJ1-4, with TRBD1 as a possible D gene (5 bases). Trimming shortened V by 2 bases and J by 8 bases, and 9 bases separated the two germline ends. CDR3 size: 12 residues. Germline values: CDR1 GTSNPN, CDR2 SVGIG (reference sequence). CDR3 sequence: CAWSPGYEKLFF. DNA of the CDR3: TGTGCCTGGAGTCCAGGGTACGAAAAACTGTTTTTT.

The chain joins TRBV18 to TRBJ1-6; perhaps TRBD1 as D (6 bases). Looked up from germline, CDR1 is KGHSH and CDR2 is LQKENI. Trimming cost V 3 bases and J 5 bases, with 11 bases left between them. CDR3 length: 15 amino acids. CDR3 DNA: TGTGCCAGCTCACCTGGGCAGGGGCATAATTCACCCCTCCACTTT. This codes for CASSPGQGHNSPLHF.

The CDR3 sequence: CASEELGYGYTF. DNA of the CDR3: TGTGCCAGCGAGGAGCTGGGCTATGGCTACACCTTC. V and J are TRBV11-1 and TRBJ1-2; D gene uncertain. The V gene lost 8 bases and the J gene lost 4 bases, with 11 bases spanning the gap. Germline values: CDR1 SGHAT, CDR2 FQDESV (reference sequence). CDR3 length equals 12 residues.

The V gene is TRBV3-1 (or the pseudogene TRBV3-2), the J gene TRBJ1-5; perhaps TRBD1 as D (5 bases). Trimming pared 1 base from V and 2 bases from J, leaving 15 bases between. The length of the CDR3 is 17 residues. Germline-derived CDR1 and CDR2 are LGHDT and YNNKEL (reference sequence). The CDR3 DNA reads as TGTGCCAGCAGCCAAGCCGGCGGGGGAGTTGGCAATCAGCCCCAGCATTTT. This codes for CASSQAGGGVGNQPQHF.

This clone has only a few counts. The chain joins TRBV5-4 to TRBJ2-4; 10 bases map to TRBD1. In germline, CDR1 is SGHNT, CDR2 YYREEE (reference sequence). This CDR3 has 17 amino acids. Unmatched junction bases numbered 9, after V lost 0 bases and J lost 6 bases. CDR3 sequence (DNA): TGTGCCAGCAGCTTGGTCCTCCAGACAGGGGGCGGAAACATTCAGTACTTC. It is translated as CASSLVLQTGGGNIQYF.

This sequence joins TRBV4-1 and TRBJ1-2; the match to TRBD1 covers 7 bases. The CDR3 loop spans 16 amino acids. Trimming took 0 bases from V and 0 from J; bases not matched to a gene: 4. The V gene's germline CDR1 is MGHRA and CDR2 YSYEKL. The CDR3 DNA reads TGCGCCAGCAGCCAAGAAGGTGGACAGGCTAACTATGGCTACACCTTC. Encoded protein: CASSQEGGQANYGYTF.

The CDR3 sequence is CASTPRWQGAPNEQFF. The CDR3 DNA sequence: TGTGCCAGCACCCCCCGGTGGCAGGGGGCTCCAAATGAGCAGTTCTTC. The V call is TRBV7-8, the J call TRBJ2-1; 8 bases agree with TRBD1. Germline CDR1 SGHVS, CDR2 FQNEAQ. The CDR3 is 16 amino acids. The trim removed 7 bases at V and 7 bases at J, leaving 15 bases unmatched.

The chain links TRBV27 to TRBJ2-7; TRBD1 matches at 9 bases. CDR1 MNHEY and CDR2 SMNVEV come from the germline V gene (reference sequence). CDR3 length: 15 residues. The trim removed 5 bases at V and 8 bases at J, leaving 13 bases unmatched. The CDR3 nucleotides are TGTGCCAGCAGTCTACGGGACAGGGTAGGGGAAAAGCAGTACTTC. It yields the protein CASSLRDRVGEKQYF.

This clone has more than one count but fewer than ten. V and J are TRBV28 and TRBJ1-6; the D is unclear. V lost 7 bases, J lost 9 bases, and 7 bases lay in between. This CDR3 has 11 amino acids. The germline V gene has CDR1 MDHEN and CDR2 SYDVKM. In DNA, the CDR3 is TGTGCCAGCACCCGAGGTTCACCCCTCCACTTT. Amino acid sequence: CASTRGSPLHF.

This sequence joins TRBV7-2 and TRBJ2-5; D is possibly TRBD1 (6 bases). The CDR3 extends over 15 amino acids. The germline V and J ends were trimmed by 1 base and 1 base, with 10 bases remaining between them. Germline V gene data show CDR1 as SGHTA and CDR2 as FQGNSA. CDR3 sequence: CASSLEQGFQETQYF. Here the CDR3 DNA reads TGTGCCAGCAGCTTAGAACAGGGATTCCAAGAGACCCAGTACTTC.